These T cell receptor beta chains were read from a single sample in a study of cytomegalovirus exposure and HLA in healthy donors. Produced via immunoSEQ multiplex PCR; TCRdb's table is partial and in-frame only. The profile shows 100,000 to 150,000 clones, about 76% of them singletons. Material for sequencing was PBMCs. The receptors were gathered from a woman between 40 and 50 years old in good health and CMV-seronegative. Both conserved end residues are trimmed from each CDR3.

>TRBJ2-7|TRBV5-1
ASSRTNGGNEQY
>TRBJ2-5|TRBV29-1
SVLTSGGYTEVWTQY
>TRBJ1-5|TRBV19
ASSTRDRENQPQH
>TRBJ2-7|TRBV18
ASSPASGGVSYEQY
>TRBJ2-4|TRBV27
ASSETTGTGVNIQY
>TRBJ2-4|TRBV5-8
ASSFRDRENIQY
>TRBJ2-2|TRBV27
ASNRMNTGELF
>TRBJ1-2|TRBV10-3
AISVGDTLSSYT
>TRBJ1-2|TRBV30
AHQGDSDGYT
>TRBJ1-4|TRBV6-5
ASSSSPGQGGEKLF
>TRBJ2-1|TRBV30
AWISRGSYNEQF
>TRBJ1-5|TRBV27
ASSLNFGPNQPQH
>TRBJ1-1|TRBV5-1
ASSLSGNEAF
>TRBJ2-1|TRBV5-1
ASSSSGGAGNEQF
>TRBJ2-7|TRBV5-6
ASSFAGYEQY
>TRBJ1-1|TRBV19
ASSTSGTGGSEAF
>TRBJ2-7|TRBV5-4
ASSPDPRQGPYEQY
>TRBJ2-7|TRBV5-1
ASSLGGTASYEQY
>TRBJ2-7|TRBV28
ASSTGGRYEQY
>TRBJ2-5|TRBV19
ASSRGTGTLGTQY
>TRBJ1-2|TRBV7-9
ASSSNLLYGYT
>TRBJ2-7|TRBV7-6
ASTSLTSGGSEQY
>TRBJ1-2|TRBV5-1
ASSTDRANYGYT
>TRBJ2-5|TRBV28
ASNKRWDIQETQY
>TRBJ2-7|TRBV28
ASSLKYREGRAYEQY
>TRBJ1-5|TRBV7-8
ASSLEGGIQPQH
>TRBJ1-2|TRBV9
ASSVVGANYGYT
>TRBJ1-1|TRBV7-2
ASSLRQANTEAF
>TRBJ2-1|TRBV4-2
ASSQADIGLTNEQF
>TRBJ2-3|TRBV7-6
ASSLGVTAGSMDTQY
>TRBJ2-6|TRBV4-1
ASSPNPSGANVLT
>TRBJ1-3|TRBV5-1
ASSLGDIGNTIY
>TRBJ2-2|TRBV19
ASSRGRNTGELF
>TRBJ1-4|TRBV6-1
ASRSQGANEKLF
>TRBJ1-1|TRBV5-3
ARSLVPRNYFDQNTEAF
>TRBJ1-4|TRBV7-8
ASSLDGTNEKLF
>TRBJ2-5|TRBV10-3
AISESAGRTETQY
>TRBJ1-5|TRBV19
ASRAEGQPQH
>TRBJ2-7|TRBV6-5
ASSSIGSSYEQY
>TRBJ1-1|TRBV5-1
ASSLFGGDTEAF
>TRBJ2-5|TRBV7-6
ASRPRVSGGAMAQY
>TRBJ2-3|TRBV9
ASSAMRPGTGGTDTQY
>TRBJ2-3|TRBV6-5
ASGKGATPNTQY
>TRBJ1-6|TRBV9
ASSVALDPTKKNSPLH
>TRBJ1-2|TRBV11-2
ASRFDRGPGGYT
>TRBJ1-5|TRBV15
ATMQGDNQPQH
>TRBJ1-5|TRBV5-1
ASSFRIAGFSNQPQH
>TRBJ1-4|TRBV4-1
ASSLFRDRGDEKLF
>TRBJ2-1|TRBV15
ATSGGAGPDEQF
>TRBJ1-1|TRBV5-1
ASRSVESWTEAF
>TRBJ2-7|TRBV27
ASSLNGLRTGGGGSSYEQY